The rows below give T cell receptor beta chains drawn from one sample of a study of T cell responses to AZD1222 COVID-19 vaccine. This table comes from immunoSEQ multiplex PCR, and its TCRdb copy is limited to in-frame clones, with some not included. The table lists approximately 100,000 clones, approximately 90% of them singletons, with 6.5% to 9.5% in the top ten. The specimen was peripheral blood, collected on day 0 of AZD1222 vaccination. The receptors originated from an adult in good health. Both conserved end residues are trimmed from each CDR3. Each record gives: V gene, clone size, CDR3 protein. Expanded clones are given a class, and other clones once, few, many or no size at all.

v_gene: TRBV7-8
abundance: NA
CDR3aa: ASSLALRNYGYT

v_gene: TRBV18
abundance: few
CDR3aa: ASSLGQPEYQPQH

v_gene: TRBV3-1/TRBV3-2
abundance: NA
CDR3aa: ASSQARQGNGELF

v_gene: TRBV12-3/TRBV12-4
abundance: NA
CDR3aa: ASSLTGVTEAF

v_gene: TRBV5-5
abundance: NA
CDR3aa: ASSLGRPGLAELTDTQY

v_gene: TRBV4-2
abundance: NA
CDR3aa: ASSQDRGSGVNYGYT

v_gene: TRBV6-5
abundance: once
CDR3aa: ASSRDRNTEAF

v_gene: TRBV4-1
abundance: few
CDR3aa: ASTRYGTGTLPFNEQF

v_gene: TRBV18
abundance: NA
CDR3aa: ASSGGENTEAF

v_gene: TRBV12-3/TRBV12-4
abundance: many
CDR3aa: ASSFGGQPQH

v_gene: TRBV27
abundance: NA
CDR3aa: ASSLYQGEGPLH

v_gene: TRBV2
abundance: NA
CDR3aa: ASRSGSGYEQY

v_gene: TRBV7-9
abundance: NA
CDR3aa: ASIEGPGQTQY

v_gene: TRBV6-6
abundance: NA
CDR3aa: ASSYNPGMGETQY

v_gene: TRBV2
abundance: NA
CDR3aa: ARGQGVNSPLH

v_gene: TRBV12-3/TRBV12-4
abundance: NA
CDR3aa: ASSLLGPSEQF

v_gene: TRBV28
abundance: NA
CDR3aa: ASSSTGNYGYT

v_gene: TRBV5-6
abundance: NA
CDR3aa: ASSLPTRTGGYGYT

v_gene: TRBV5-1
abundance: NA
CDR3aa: ASSVREGRDIQY

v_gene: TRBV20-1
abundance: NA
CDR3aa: SARRLETQY

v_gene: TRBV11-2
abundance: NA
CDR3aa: ASSFWGIGDHEQF

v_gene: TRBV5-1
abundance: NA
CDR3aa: ASSLLGPGDTEAF

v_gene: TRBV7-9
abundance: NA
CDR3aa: ASSRDRGYT

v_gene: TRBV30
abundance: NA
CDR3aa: AWARSGLPYEQY

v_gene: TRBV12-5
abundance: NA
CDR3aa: ASADKGRTGELF